Presented here are 23 T cell receptor beta chains from one specimen sequenced in a study of CD8+CD57+ T cells in acquired aplastic anemia. The template for TCR beta VDJ and CDR3 sequence profiling was genomic DNA. In TCRdb, the reads were re-called with MiXCR into one record per CDR3 protein. The table lists about 420,000 distinct CDR3 sequences, 55% to 75% of them singletons. Sequenced material: sorted CD4+, CD8+, or CD8+CD57+ T cells (not recorded which) from PBMCs. Every receptor here comes from a human donor in good health, serving as a control.

V is TRBV4-2 and J is TRBJ2-7, with TRBD1 matching over 8 bases. The CDR3 consists of 15 residues. Germline lookup yields CDR1 LGHNA and CDR2 YNFKEQ. V lost 6 bases and J lost 5; bases outside the gene matches: 12. The CDR3 DNA follows: TGTGCCAGCAGTGATTGGACAGGGTCGTCCAACGAGCAGTACTTC. Amino acids: CASSDWTGSSNEQYF.

The chain carries TRBV15 and TRBJ2-7, with 11 bases matching TRBD1. CDR3 length equals 14 residues. In germline, CDR1 is LNHNV, CDR2 YYDKDF (reference sequence). Trimming took 5 bases from V and 5 from J; bases not matched to a gene: 5. The CDR3 region is CATSRWTGGNEQYF. DNA of the CDR3: TGTGCCACCAGCCGATGGACAGGGGGCAACGAGCAGTACTTC.

This clonotype was seen many times. The chain carries TRBV7-2 and TRBJ1-2; the D gene is possibly TRBD1 (5 bases). The CDR3 covers 15 residues. CDR1 is SGHTA and CDR2 is FQGNSA in the germline V gene. Trimming removed 6 bases from V and 4 bases from J, with 18 bases in between. The CDR3 region has the DNA TGTGCCAGCAGTAATGGGGGGGGAGGCACCTATGGCTACACCTTC. This codes for CASSNGGGGTYGYTF.

Turning to this clonotype: Because it lacks the conserved phenylalanine or tryptophan at the end, this CDR3 is likely a read error. The DNA is left out, because the CDR3 cannot be placed on it with certainty; the CDR3 is given as TCRdb lists it. The chain carries TRBV5-1 and TRBJ2-5. Germline values: CDR1 SGHRS, CDR2 YFSETQ. The CDR3 adds up to 8 amino acids, both ends counted. CDR3: CASSLGIV.

Concerning this clonotype: A much larger clone is a single base away; this may be a read error. This sequence joins TRBV4-3 and TRBJ1-4; possible D gene TRBD1, 6 bases. Germline lookup yields CDR1 LGHNA and CDR2 YSLEER. CDR3 length: 15 amino acids. In DNA, the CDR3 is TGCGCCAGCAGCCCCCGAGGGGGTGGTAATGAAGAACTGTTTTTT. This gives the protein CASSPRGGGNEELFF.

This chain connects TRBV20-1 to TRBJ1-2; 9 bases match TRBD1. The CDR3 runs to 12 residues. In germline, CDR1 is DFQATT, CDR2 SNEGSKA (reference sequence). V was pared by 5 bases and J by 8 bases, with 6 bases of the junction left unmatched. The CDR3 reads CSAARDRDGYTF. For the CDR3, the DNA is TGCAGTGCTGCCCGGGACAGGGACGGCTACACCTTC.

This chain uses TRBV12-3 or TRBV12-4 with TRBJ1-1; the D is unclear. The germline V and J ends were trimmed by 7 bases and 4 bases, with 13 bases remaining between them. This CDR3 contains 13 residues. The CDR3 DNA follows: TGTGCCAGCAACACAGAGGGAGGCACTGAAGCTTTCTTT. The encoded protein is CASNTEGGTEAFF.

The chain couples TRBV7-8 to TRBJ2-2; no definite D call. The germline V and J ends were trimmed by 3 bases and 6 bases, with 11 bases remaining between them. Germline values: CDR1 SGHVS, CDR2 FQNEAQ. The CDR3 runs to 14 residues. The CDR3 loop reads CASSFRSDAGELFF. DNA for the CDR3: TGTGCCAGCAGCTTTCGAAGCGACGCCGGGGAGCTGTTTTTT.

In its sample, this clonotype was seen many times. The CDR3 nucleotides are TGCAGTGCTACGATTCCGGGACAGGGTACTAATTCACCCCTCCACTTT. It specifies CSATIPGQGTNSPLHF. The J gene is TRBJ1-6, the V gene TRBV20-1, with 9 bases aligning to TRBD1. Losses at the gene ends were 4 bases for V and 6 bases for J; bases not matched to a gene: 10. Per the germline V gene, CDR1 is DFQATT and CDR2 is SNEGSKA (reference sequence). The CDR3 extends over 16 amino acids.

The chain uses TRBV7-2 and TRBJ1-3; D unresolved. Germline CDR1 is SGHTA and CDR2 is FQGNSA. The CDR3 has 18 amino acids. The V end lost 5 bases, the J end lost 0 bases, and 20 bases lay between the germline ends. The DNA of the CDR3 is TGTGCCAGCAGCCCAGAGTTTCGCAGGACGAACTCTGGAAACACCATATATTTT. Translated, it gives CASSPEFRRTNSGNTIYF.

In its sample, this clonotype was seen a few times. V gene TRBV9 combines with J gene TRBJ2-7, with 12 nucleotides matching TRBD1. After removal of 2 bases from V and 5 bases from J, the junction contained 2 bases not matched to a gene. CDR1 and CDR2 from the germline V gene are SGDLS and YYNGEE. The CDR3 is made up of 14 amino acids. CDR3 in amino acids: CASSVGQGAHEQYF. Here the CDR3 DNA reads TGTGCCAGCAGCGTGGGACAGGGGGCTCACGAGCAGTACTTC.

In this sample, this clonotype turned up once. In this CDR3 the conserved last residue, phenylalanine or tryptophan, is missing, so a read error is likely. J is TRBJ1-5 and V is TRBV20-1; 7 nucleotides agree with TRBD1. The CDR3 totals 15 residues. J lost 3 bases, V lost 4 bases, and 9 bases had no gene match. Germline V gene lookup returns CDR1 DFQATT and CDR2 SNEGSKA (reference sequence). This CDR3 is CSATDRVGFNQPQHS. CDR3 DNA sequence: TGCAGTGCTACCGACAGGGTCGGATTCAATCAGCCCCAGCATTCT.

As regards this clonotype: The CDR3 end shows no conserved phenylalanine or tryptophan, and so a read error is likely. The chain couples TRBV19 to TRBJ1-2; D perhaps matches TRBD1 (5 bases). The germline V gene has CDR1 LNHDA and CDR2 SQIVND (reference sequence). Trimming removed 6 bases from V and 4 bases from J, with 18 bases in between. This CDR3 is 15 amino acids long. The CDR3 nucleotides are TGTGCCAGTAGAAGAGAGGGTAGGGGAAGCTATGGCTACACCCTC. It translates to CASRREGRGSYGYTL.

This clonotype was seen only once. The chain combines TRBV5-1 with TRBJ1-2; 7 bases are a match to TRBD1. The V segment lost 0 bases and the J segment 1 base; nucleotides outside the gene matches: 6. The CDR3 length is 16 residues. The germline CDR1 and CDR2 sequences are SGHRS and YFSETQ. DNA for the CDR3: TGCGCCAGCAGCTTGGATTCAACAGGGGTTAACTATGGCTACACCTTC. This gives the protein CASSLDSTGVNYGYTF.

This clonotype has only a few counts. This clone may be a read error of a much larger clone one base away. The V and J genes are TRBV2 and TRBJ1-4, with D uncertain. V lost 6 bases and J 12 bases, leaving 23 bases between the germline ends. The germline V gene encodes CDR1 SNHLY and CDR2 FYNNEI. The CDR3 has 15 amino acids. CDR3 sequence reads: CASSVNRDDKEELFF. CDR3 nucleotides: TGTGCCAGCAGCGTTAACCGAGACGACAAGGAAGAACTGTTTTTT.

The DNA for the CDR3 is TGTGCCAGCAGCACCCATGGGAACACAGCCCATCGCTACACCTTC. Its protein product is CASSTHGNTAHRYTF. The V and J genes are TRBV7-2 and TRBJ1-2; D unclear. CDR3 length: 15 residues. Deletions cut 5 bases from V and 9 bases from J, with 22 bases between. Germline V gene sequence: CDR1 SGHTA, CDR2 FQGNSA.

The chain joins TRBV19 to TRBJ1-4, with 8 bases aligning to TRBD1. Germline loops: CDR1 LNHDA, CDR2 SQIVND (reference sequence). V gave up 5 bases and J gave up 8 bases; unmatched junction bases: 7. This CDR3 contains 14 residues. The CDR3 coding sequence is TGTGCCAGTAGTGTTACCGGGACAGGAGAAAAACTGTTTTTT. This codes for CASSVTGTGEKLFF.

CDR3 nucleotide sequence: TGTGCCAGCAGCCTGTACTTGGTGGGGGCCCAGGAGACCCAGTACTTC. Protein: CASSLYLVGAQETQYF. The chain employs TRBV7-2 and TRBJ2-5; perhaps TRBD1 as D (6 bases). CDR3 length: 16 residues. Trimming took off 5 bases at V and 5 bases at J, with 21 bases between the two ends. CDR1 SGHTA and CDR2 FQGNSA come from the germline V gene.

For the CDR3, the DNA is TGTGCCAGCAAAACATGGGAGGGTAACTCAGACCTCCACTTT. This sequence encodes CASKTWEGNSDLHF. This rearrangement joins TRBV7-2 to TRBJ1-6; no definite D call. Trimming pared 7 bases from V and 15 bases from J, leaving 22 bases between. Germline CDR1 is SGHTA and CDR2 is FQGNSA. The CDR3 totals 14 residues.

This clonotype came up once. This chain joins TRBV5-1 and TRBJ1-5; possibly TRBD1 for D (6 bases). CDR3 length equals 16 residues. Deletions cut 0 bases from V and 4 bases from J, with 14 bases between. Germline V gene sequence: CDR1 SGHRS, CDR2 YFSETQ. As DNA, the CDR3 is TGCGCCAGCAGCTTGGTAGCTCAGGGGAAGAATCAGCCCCAGCATTTT. Amino acid sequence: CASSLVAQGKNQPQHF.

The chain combines TRBV20-1 with TRBJ2-5; TRBD2 might be the D (5 bases). The CDR3 extends over 15 amino acids. V lost 2 bases to trimming and J lost 4 bases, with 17 bases between them. Germline assignment: CDR1 DFQATT and CDR2 SNEGSKA (reference sequence). The CDR3 here is CSARNWGASRETQYF. DNA of the CDR3: TGCAGTGCTAGAAATTGGGGAGCATCTCGAGAGACCCAGTACTTC.

The sample holds many counts of this clonotype. The chain employs TRBV11-3 and TRBJ1-5, with D possibly matching TRBD1 (5 bases). Trimming shortened V by 6 bases and J by 4 bases, and 10 bases separated the two germline ends. Germline V gives CDR1 SGHNT, CDR2 YENEEA. The CDR3 is 13 amino acids. The CDR3 DNA reads TGTGCCAGCAGACAGCAGGGTAATCAGCCCCAGCATTTT. Its protein is CASRQQGNQPQHF.

The table lists this clonotype with a count of one. The rearrangement joins TRBV20-1 to TRBJ1-1; 8 nucleotides align to TRBD1. CDR1 and CDR2 (germline): DFQATT, SNEGSKA (reference sequence). J was trimmed by 1 base and V by 5 bases; bases with no gene match: 3. The CDR3 is 13 amino acids. The CDR3 loop reads CSARTGPNTEAFF. In DNA form, the CDR3 reads TGCAGTGCTCGGACAGGGCCGAACACTGAAGCTTTCTTT.